Presented here are 27 T cell receptor beta chains from one specimen sequenced in a study of blood T cell repertoires in COVID-19. Sequenced by immunoSEQ multiplex PCR; TCRdb stores in-frame clones only, minus some. The sample shows about 150,000 clones, about 84% of them seen only once. The sequenced material came from peripheral blood. These receptors all come from a woman aged 45-65 years with acute or convalescent COVID-19.

This clone has a handful of counts. The rearrangement uses TRBV4-3 and TRBJ2-1, with 9 bases matching TRBD2. Germline CDR1 and CDR2: LGHNA and YSLEER. The V gene end was trimmed by 4 bases and the J gene end by 6 bases; junction bases not matched to a gene: 7. CDR3 length: 15 residues. CDR3 sequence (DNA): TGCGCCAGCAGCCGCCGATTAGCGGGGGTCAATGAGCAGTTCTTC. The encoded protein is CASSRRLAGVNEQFF.

CDR3 residues: CASSQVRFYGYTF. CDR3 bases: TGTGCCAGCAGCCAAGTTCGGTTCTATGGCTACACCTTC. V and J are TRBV14 and TRBJ1-2; no reliable D call. The CDR3 loop spans 13 amino acids. Trimming cost V 1 base and J 4 bases, with 7 bases left between them. In germline, CDR1 is SGHDN, CDR2 FVKESK.

The rearrangement links TRBV28 to TRBJ1-1, with a tentative D call TRBD1 (6 bases). Germline CDR1 is MDHEN and CDR2 is SYDVKM. The CDR3 spans 10 residues. V was trimmed by 6 bases and J by 9 bases, leaving 8 bases between them. The CDR3 here is CASRQGKAFF. The CDR3 DNA sequence: TGTGCCAGCAGACAGGGAAAAGCTTTCTTT.

This chain joins TRBV6-6 and TRBJ1-4; D unclear. Trimming cost V 0 bases and J 7 bases, with 15 bases left between them. This CDR3 is built from 16 residues. The germline CDR1 and CDR2 sequences are MNHNY and SVGAGI (reference sequence). The CDR3 loop is CASSYSIGRMAEKLFF. CDR3 nucleotide sequence: TGTGCCAGCAGTTACTCGATAGGGAGAATGGCTGAAAAACTGTTTTTT.

This rearrangement joins TRBV7-7 to TRBJ2-5; 8 bases agree with TRBD1. V gave up 5 bases and J gave up 2 bases; unmatched junction bases: 7. Germline V lookup: CDR1 SSHAT, CDR2 FNYEAQ (reference sequence). The CDR3 consists of 15 residues. In DNA form, the CDR3 reads TGTGCCAGCAGCCGCCAGGGGGCGAGTCAAGAGACCCAGTACTTC. Translating it yields CASSRQGASQETQYF.

The genes are TRBV27 and TRBJ1-6; perhaps TRBD1 as D (5 bases). Trimming left V 8 bases short and J 6 bases short, with 11 bases between. The CDR3 sequence is 13 residues long. The germline gives CDR1 MNHEY, CDR2 SMNVEV (reference sequence). CDR3 region: CASGRDRNSPLHF. CDR3 nucleotide sequence: TGTGCCAGCGGGAGGGACCGTAATTCACCCCTCCACTTT.

The chain recombines TRBV3-1 (or the pseudogene TRBV3-2) with TRBJ1-3; 7 bases agree with TRBD1. Germline CDR1 is LGHDT and CDR2 is YNNKEL (reference sequence). V was pared by 1 base and J by 4 bases, with 1 base of the junction left unmatched. The CDR3 sequence is 14 residues long. The CDR3 DNA reads as TGTGCCAGCAGCCAAGGGACAGGAGGAAACACCATATATTTT. The encoded protein is CASSQGTGGNTIYF.

The chain links TRBV7-9 to TRBJ2-7, with D unresolved. CDR1 is SEHNR, CDR2 FQNEAQ, per germline (reference sequence). Deletions cut 5 bases from V and 5 bases from J, with 7 bases between. The CDR3 is made up of 11 amino acids. In nucleotides, the CDR3 is TGTGCCAGCAGCAATGAGGACGAGCAGTACTTC. Protein: CASSNEDEQYF.

The genes are TRBV9 and TRBJ1-6; D ambiguous. The CDR3 is 15 residues long. Germline assignment: CDR1 SGDLS and CDR2 YYNGEE. V was clipped by 2 bases and J by 6 bases, with 12 bases between them. CDR3 sequence reads: CASSVEGNFNSPLHF. CDR3 sequence (DNA): TGTGCCAGCAGCGTCGAGGGTAACTTTAATTCACCCCTCCACTTT.

This chain uses TRBV5-1 with TRBJ1-4; D is unclear. There are 14 residues in the CDR3. Germline loops: CDR1 SGHRS, CDR2 YFSETQ. V dropped 4 bases and J dropped 8 bases, with 15 bases sitting between them. The CDR3: CASSPREGGEKLFF. The CDR3 bases are TGCGCCAGCAGCCCCCGGGAGGGTGGGGAAAAACTGTTTTTT. Filled out from reference TRBV5-1 and TRBJ1-4, the complete variable domain reads KAGVTQTPRYLIKTRGQQVTLSCSPISGHRSVSWYQQTPGQGLQFLFEYFSETQRNKGNFPGRFSGRQFSNSRSEMNVSTLELGDSALYLCASSPREGGEKLFFGSGTQLSVL.

This clone was counted between two and nine times. CDR3 in amino acids: CSVEGDRGDTEAFF. CDR3 in DNA: TGCAGCGTTGAAGGGGACCGCGGGGACACTGAAGCTTTCTTT. The chain couples TRBV29-1 to TRBJ1-1; D perhaps matches TRBD1 (5 bases). The germline V and J ends were trimmed by 1 base and 3 bases, with 12 bases remaining between them. Germline V lookup: CDR1 SQVTM, CDR2 ANQGSEA. The CDR3 totals 14 residues.

The chain uses TRBV30 and TRBJ2-5; D call uncertain. Deletions cut 3 bases from V and 5 bases from J, with 10 bases between. This CDR3 comprises 12 residues. CDR1 and CDR2 (germline): GTSNPN, SVGIG (reference sequence). CDR3: CAWSASGETQYF. DNA for the CDR3: TGTGCCTGGAGCGCTAGTGGGGAGACCCAGTACTTC.

The rearrangement joins TRBV7-8 to TRBJ1-6; the D gene is possibly TRBD1 (6 bases). CDR1 and CDR2 from the germline V gene are SGHVS and FQNEAQ. The CDR3 spans 14 residues. Deletions cut 5 bases from V and 5 bases from J, with 10 bases between. The CDR3 reads CASSGDRNNSPLHF. For the CDR3, the DNA is TGTGCCAGCAGCGGTGACAGGAATAATTCACCCCTCCACTTT.

This clone has a count of ten or more. Other DNA sequences in the sample encode the same CDR3. The chain joins TRBV29-1 to TRBJ1-1, with 10 nucleotides matching TRBD1. CDR3 length: 13 amino acids. CDR1 is SQVTM, CDR2 ANQGSEA, per germline. The ends lost 1 base at V and 4 bases at J; junction bases unmatched: 0. CDR3 DNA: TGCAGCGTTGAAGGGGACAGGGGCACTGAAGCTTTCTTT. Its protein product is CSVEGDRGTEAFF.

This rearrangement joins TRBV6-4 to TRBJ1-1; 7 bases agree with TRBD1. The germline V gene encodes CDR1 MRHNA and CDR2 SNTAGT. This CDR3 spans 14 amino acids. V gave up 0 bases and J gave up 5 bases; unmatched junction bases: 3. CDR3: CASSDSSRGTEAFF. The CDR3 DNA follows: TGTGCCAGCAGTGACTCGTCCAGGGGGACTGAAGCTTTCTTT.

CDR3 region: CASKNADSSNQPQHF. CDR3 coding DNA: TGTGCCAGTAAAAATGCCGATAGTAGCAATCAGCCCCAGCATTTT. This chain uses TRBV19 with TRBJ1-5; D call uncertain. CDR3 length equals 15 residues. The V end was cut by 7 bases, the J end by 0 bases, with 13 bases between. Germline CDR1 and CDR2: LNHDA and SQIVND (reference sequence).

This clone occurred once. This chain joins TRBV5-1 and TRBJ2-5; D may be TRBD2 (5 bases). The germline V gene encodes CDR1 SGHRS and CDR2 YFSETQ. Trimming removed 6 bases at V and 1 base at J, with 10 bases between. This CDR3 has 13 residues. CDR3 sequence reads: CASTGIPQETQYF. CDR3 DNA: TGCGCCAGCACCGGGATTCCCCAAGAGACCCAGTACTTC.

This clone was detected only once. The J gene is TRBJ2-2, the V gene TRBV10-3, with no clear D. This CDR3 has 14 residues. Germline V lookup: CDR1 ENHRY, CDR2 SYGVKD. V was shortened by 6 bases and J by 3 bases, with 11 bases between the two germline ends. The CDR3 spells CAISVVGDTGELFF. CDR3 DNA: TGTGCCATCAGCGTAGTCGGAGACACCGGGGAGCTGTTTTTT.

Only a few counts were recorded for this clone. The rearrangement links TRBV27 to TRBJ2-1, with 7 bases identical to TRBD2. Germline trimming cut 6 bases from V and 7 bases from J; bases unmatched to any gene: 9. Germline assignment: CDR1 MNHEY and CDR2 SMNVEV (reference sequence). The CDR3 length is 14 residues. In DNA, the CDR3 is TGTGCCAGCAGCCCCAGAGCGGGGTTTAATGAGCAGTTCTTC. Encoded protein: CASSPRAGFNEQFF.

This chain uses TRBV18 with TRBJ1-1; possibly TRBD1 for D (5 bases). This CDR3 has 13 amino acids. Germline V gene lookup returns CDR1 KGHSH and CDR2 LQKENI. Trimming took off 9 bases at V and 3 bases at J, with 14 bases between the two ends. CDR3 amino acids: CASRQTPDTEAFF. The CDR3 DNA is TGTGCCAGTCGACAGACTCCGGACACTGAAGCTTTCTTT.

The DNA for the CDR3 is TGTGCCAGCAGCTTAGGTCCAGGGTACGGCTACACCTTC. It yields the protein CASSLGPGYGYTF. V and J are TRBV7-2 and TRBJ1-2; possible D gene TRBD1, 5 bases. CDR3 length equals 13 residues. Trimming took off 1 base at V and 8 bases at J, with 11 bases between the two ends. Germline V lookup: CDR1 SGHTA, CDR2 FQGNSA. Based on the CDR3 plus reference TRBV7-2 and TRBJ1-2, the full variable domain is GAGVSQSPSNKVTEKGKDVELRCDPISGHTALYWYRQSLGQGLEFLIYFQGNSAPDKSGLPSDRFSAERTGGSVSTLTIQRTQQEDSAVYLCASSLGPGYGYTFGSGTRLTVV.

This clone has a single count. The chain has TRBV28 and TRBJ2-1; TRBD1 might be the D (6 bases). The V gene lost 4 bases and the J gene lost 2 bases, with 12 bases spanning the gap. This CDR3 region has 15 residues. CDR1 and CDR2 (germline): MDHEN, SYDVKM. The DNA for the CDR3 is TGTGCCAGCAGTTCTACCGGGACACCCTACAATGAGCAGTTCTTC. It is translated as CASSSTGTPYNEQFF. The whole variable domain, filled in from reference TRBV28 and TRBJ2-1, reads DVKVTQSSRYLVKRTGEKVFLECVQDMDHENMFWYRQDPGLGLRLIYFSYDVKMKEKGDIPEGYSVSREKKERFSLILESASTNQTSMYLCASSSTGTPYNEQFFGPGTRLTVL.

The chain links TRBV7-3 to TRBJ1-2; 7 nucleotides match TRBD1. The CDR3 runs to 20 residues. Germline trimming cut 2 bases from V and 4 bases from J; bases unmatched to any gene: 22. Looked up from germline, CDR1 is SGHTA and CDR2 is FQGTGA. This chain's CDR3 is CASSLFGGGGTQGVTYGYTF. The CDR3, as DNA: TGTGCCAGCAGCTTATTCGGTGGAGGAGGGACCCAGGGGGTCACCTATGGCTACACCTTC.

V gene TRBV5-1 combines with J gene TRBJ2-1; 7 bases are a match to TRBD1. Looked up from germline, CDR1 is SGHRS and CDR2 is YFSETQ. The CDR3 totals 13 residues. After removal of 4 bases from V and 6 bases from J, the junction contained 4 bases not matched to a gene. CDR3: CASSATGSNEQFF. The CDR3 coding sequence is TGCGCCAGCAGCGCGACAGGGTCCAATGAGCAGTTCTTC.

The chain has TRBV7-2 and TRBJ1-6; possibly TRBD1 for D (5 bases). The V gene's germline CDR1 is SGHTA and CDR2 FQGNSA. V lost 0 bases, J lost 9 bases, and 12 bases lay in between. The CDR3 contains 15 residues. As DNA, the CDR3 is TGTGCCAGCAGCTTAGCAGGGGAACCTATTTCACCCCTCCACTTT. Translation: CASSLAGEPISPLHF.

The chain links TRBV6-6 to TRBJ2-7, with D perhaps matching TRBD1 (6 bases). CDR1 MNHNY and CDR2 SVGAGI come from the germline V gene (reference sequence). Trimming pared 3 bases from V and 2 bases from J, leaving 17 bases between. CDR3 length equals 16 residues. This chain's CDR3 is CASSYPSGQSTYEQYF. The CDR3 nucleotides read TGTGCCAGCAGTTATCCTTCCGGACAGTCCACCTACGAGCAGTACTTC.

V is TRBV7-7 and J is TRBJ2-2; D is ambiguous. The ends were cut back, 4 bases at V and 3 bases at J, with 12 bases in the middle. There are 15 residues in the CDR3. Germline CDR1 is SSHAT and CDR2 is FNYEAQ (reference sequence). CDR3 sequence: CASSSPTSDTGELFF. CDR3 bases: TGTGCCAGCAGCTCCCCAACCAGTGACACCGGGGAGCTGTTTTTT.